One sample yielded the 7 T cell receptor beta chains listed below, sequenced in a study of shared clonotypes between healthy human individuals (TCRdb year 2020). The library was made by the immunoSEQ multiplex PCR assay. The table comes from immuneACCESS by way of TCRdb, which keeps in-frame sequences with V and J called. Part of the clones is missing from these tables; in studies checked, under half for an unresolved V gene and the rest for unknown reasons. The sample table records about 2,500,000 clones; approximately 94% of these occur just once. The top ten hold more than 0.12% of the sample. The material sequenced was naive CD4+ T cells sorted from blood. In the paper's terms, the cell subset or site label means: CD45RA+ positively selected. The receptors here all came from a man aged 18 to 29 in good health.

The chain joins TRBV7-3 to TRBJ1-6; D remains ambiguous. V lost 0 bases to trimming and J lost 7 bases, with 16 bases between them. The CDR3 extends over 17 amino acids. CDR1 is SGHTA, CDR2 FQGTGA, per germline. The CDR3 DNA follows: TGTGCCAGCAGCTTAACGTTAGCCAGTTGGACCAATTCACCCCTCCACTTT. This translates into CASSLTLASWTNSPLHF.

J is TRBJ2-7 and V is TRBV7-2; tentatively, D is TRBD1 (6 bases). CDR3 length equals 14 residues. Germline V gives CDR1 SGHTA, CDR2 FQGNSA. The V end was cut by 4 bases, the J end by 7 bases, with 17 bases between. For the CDR3, the DNA is TGTGCCAGCAGCTCGGGCCAGGGGCCAGGGGAGCAGTACTTC. The encoded protein is CASSSGQGPGEQYF.

J is TRBJ2-1 and V is TRBV5-1; possibly TRBD1 or TRBD2 for D (5 bases each). Trimming removed 4 bases from V and 7 bases from J, with 15 bases in between. The CDR3 covers 14 residues. CDR1 and CDR2 from the germline V gene are SGHRS and YFSETQ. The chain's CDR3 is CASSARDRGNEQFF. CDR3 nucleotides: TGCGCCAGCAGCGCCCGGGACCGGGGAAATGAGCAGTTCTTC.

This clone was detected once. Different DNA sequences within this sample yield the same CDR3. CDR3: CASSDRADTQYF. CDR3 nucleotides: TGCGCCAGCAGTGACCGGGCAGATACGCAGTATTTT. V is TRBV10-1 and J is TRBJ2-3, with unresolved D. Trimming removed 3 bases at V and 4 bases at J, with 5 bases between. Germline V gives CDR1 WNHNN, CDR2 SYGVQD (reference sequence). This CDR3 is built from 12 residues.

This clone was seen only once. The V call is TRBV4-3, the J call TRBJ2-1; possible D gene TRBD2, 5 bases. This CDR3 has 15 residues. In germline, CDR1 is LGHNA, CDR2 YSLEER. V was trimmed by 0 bases and J by 3 bases, leaving 9 bases between them. This CDR3 reads CASSQEGGRYNEQFF. As DNA, the CDR3 is TGCGCCAGCAGCCAAGAGGGCGGGCGCTACAATGAGCAGTTCTTC.

With regard to this clone: Other DNA sequences in the sample encode the same CDR3. This sequence joins TRBV7-2 and TRBJ1-5; D perhaps matches TRBD1 (5 bases). CDR3 length equals 13 residues. Germline lookup yields CDR1 SGHTA and CDR2 FQGNSA. V lost 2 bases and J 6 bases, leaving 8 bases between the germline ends. CDR3 protein: CASSLQGSQPQHF. The CDR3 DNA reads TGTGCCAGCAGCTTACAGGGTAGTCAGCCCCAGCATTTT.

This chain uses TRBV6-1 with TRBJ1-5; 7 bases are a match to TRBD1. The CDR3 has 15 residues. Germline CDR1 MNHNS, CDR2 SASEGT. The trim removed 3 bases at V and 4 bases at J, leaving 6 bases unmatched. CDR3 DNA sequence: TGTGCCAGCAGTGAGAGACAGGGAGGGAATCAGCCCCAGCATTTT. As protein: CASSERQGGNQPQHF.